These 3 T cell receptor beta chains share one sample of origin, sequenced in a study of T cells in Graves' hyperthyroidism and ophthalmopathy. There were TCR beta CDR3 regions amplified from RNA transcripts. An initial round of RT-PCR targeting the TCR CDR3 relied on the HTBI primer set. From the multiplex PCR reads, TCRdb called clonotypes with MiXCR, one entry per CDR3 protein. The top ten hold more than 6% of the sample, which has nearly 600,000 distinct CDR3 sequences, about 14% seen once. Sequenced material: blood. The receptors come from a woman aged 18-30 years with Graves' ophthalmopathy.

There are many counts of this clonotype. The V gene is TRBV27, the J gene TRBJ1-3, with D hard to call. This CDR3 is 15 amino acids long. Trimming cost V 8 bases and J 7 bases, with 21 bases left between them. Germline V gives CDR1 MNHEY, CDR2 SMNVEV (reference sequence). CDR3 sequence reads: CASHTKTHRSNTIYF. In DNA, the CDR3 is TGTGCCAGCCACACAAAGACACACCGGTCTAACACCATATATTTT.

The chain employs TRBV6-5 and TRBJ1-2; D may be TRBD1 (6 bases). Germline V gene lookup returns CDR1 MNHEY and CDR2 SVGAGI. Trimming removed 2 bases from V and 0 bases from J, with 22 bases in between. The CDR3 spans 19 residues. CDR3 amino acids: CASSYPTGPTSRANYGYTF. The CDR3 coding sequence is TGTGCCAGCAGTTACCCGACAGGACCGACGTCTCGTGCTAACTATGGCTACACCTTC.

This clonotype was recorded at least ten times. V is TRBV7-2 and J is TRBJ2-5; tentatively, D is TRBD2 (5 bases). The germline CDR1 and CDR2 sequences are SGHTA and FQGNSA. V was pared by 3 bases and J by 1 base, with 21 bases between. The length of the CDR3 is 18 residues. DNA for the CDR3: TGTGCCAGCAGCTTGCGGGCGGGTGGTAGCGCCCCCCAAGAGACCCAGTACTTC. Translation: CASSLRAGGSAPQETQYF.